The TCR beta chain under discussion was sequenced for a study of blood T cell repertoires in COVID-19. About the research overall: The United States, Italy and Spain provided the acute and convalescent COVID-19 samples. The cDNA or gDNA used as material had been derived from T cells, B-cell-depleted T cells, or PBMCs.

Authors' analysis steps: Cell counts per sample came from amplifying reference gene primers. Assay used: immunoSEQ multiplex PCR; TCRdb lists only in-frame clones, some missing. Clonal size and the V and J genes are those of that table, whereas D and trimming came from the DNA. The sample records about 170,000 clones, approximately 85% being singletons. Germline trimming cut 1 base from V and 5 bases from J; bases unmatched to any gene: 7. Germline V gives CDR1 MDHEN, CDR2 SYDVKM. There are 15 residues in the CDR3. V is TRBV28 and J is TRBJ1-2, with 7 bases fitting TRBD1. The sequence was collected from a woman over 75 with COVID-19, enrolled during active disease. The sample was peripheral blood. The CDR3, as DNA: TGTGCCAGCAGTTTATTGAGTGCAGGGGGGTATGGCTACACCTTC. It encodes CASSLLSAGGYGYTF.